This T cell receptor (beta chain) was sequenced during a study of blood T cell repertoires in COVID-19 (dated by TCRdb to between 2020 and 2021). The study in broad terms: Samples from collaborators originated in the United States, Italy and Spain and spanned both the acute and convalescent phases of COVID-19. HLA class I and class II types, where available, came from metadata supplied by the sample provider rather than from assay-based typing. The dataset comprised deeply sampled blood TCRbeta repertoires from subjects exposed to, actively infected with, or recovered from COVID-19. Samples came from the ongoing ImmuneRACE study (first 160 participants) plus 1,254 subjects from 6 global collaborators. A freely available public database, intended as a resource for researchers studying the immune response to SARS-CoV-2, is where the repertoires were released. The sample metadata nearly always contained a de-identified subject ID, COVID-19 status, age in years and sex. The prospective study material was composed of cDNA or gDNA derived from T cells, B-cell-depleted T cells, or PBMCs. General study outcomes and caveats: The amount of clinical and demographic metadata varied by source and participant and was provided uncurated.

The collaborating institutions used their own protocols to collect whole blood in K2EDTA tubes. Collaborator samples were shipped for TCRbeta analysis as frozen whole blood, isolated PBMCs, or DNA extracted from either sample type. This clone was detected many times. Which antigen it targets is not known. Base qualities were left out, and no much larger clone turns up one base away. Other nucleotide sequences from this sample produce the same CDR3. TCRbeta CDR3 regions were amplified from genomic DNA by means of the immunoSEQ Assay, a bias-controlled multiplex PCR. As for the authors' bioinformatics: Within the assay, amplification of reference gene primers was used to estimate how many nucleated cells each sample contained. To quantify the absolute abundance of each unique TCRbeta CDR3 rearrangement, sequence reads were collapsed and filtered. For each sample, productive Simpson clonality was calculated as the square root of Simpson's diversity index over productive rearrangements. TCRdb carries this immuneACCESS record with in-frame sequences only. Its versions omit some clonotypes, under half of them owing to an unresolved V gene in the studies checked, with the rest unexplained. Clonal size and the V and J genes are those of that table, whereas D and trimming came from the DNA. The sample table contains approximately 150,000 clones; only one count was recorded for about 79% of them. Of the sample, more than 5.5% is held by the ten largest clones.

From the cysteine up to the phenylalanine, the CDR3 has a length of 15 residues. CDR3 DNA only is kept here, 45 bases in frame from base 1. V is trimmed back by 5 bases and J by 0 bases, and the junction contains 3 bases that no gene match accounts for. Reading the germline V gene gives CDR1 SGHAT and CDR2 FQNNGV. What was sequenced was peripheral blood. The source of this sequence is a woman between 50 and 59 years old in a cohort sampled during active or convalescent COVID-19. Recombination joined TRBV11-2 with TRBJ2-7; 11 junctional bases match TRBD1. The CDR3 region has the sequence CASSPGTGGSYEQYF. DNA sequence: TGTGCCAGCAGCCCCGGGACAGGGGGCTCCTACGAGCAGTACTTC.